Below are 12 T cell receptor beta chains sequenced from a single sample in a study of shared clonotypes between healthy human individuals (dated by TCRdb to about 2020). Library generation was performed with the immunoSEQ multiplex PCR assay. Imported from immuneACCESS, the table was reduced by TCRdb to in-frame sequences with V and J called. These copies leave out some clones; in studies compared against another copy, an unresolved V gene accounts for under half, and the cause of the remainder is not known. Here the sample has more than 2 million clones; 95% occur a single time. The leading ten clones occupy 0.1% to 0.15% of the sample. The sequenced sample was naive CD4+ T cells sorted from blood. What the cell subset or site label conveys for this sample: CD45RA+ positively selected. The receptors come from a young man in good health.

V and J are TRBV11-1 and TRBJ1-6; a possible D gene is TRBD1 (5 bases). Germline loops: CDR1 SGHAT, CDR2 FQDESV (reference sequence). Trimming removed 3 bases from V and 8 bases from J, with 14 bases in between. This CDR3 spans 15 amino acids. CDR3 in amino acids: CASSFGGDWDSPLHF. The CDR3 coding sequence is TGTGCCAGCAGCTTCGGAGGGGATTGGGATTCACCCCTCCACTTT.

V usage is TRBV2 and J usage is TRBJ1-1; tentatively, D is TRBD1 (6 bases). V was shortened by 5 bases and J by 0 bases, with 10 bases between the two germline ends. CDR1 and CDR2 (germline): SNHLY, FYNNEI. The CDR3 consists of 14 residues. Here the CDR3 reads CASSPRGMNTEAFF. The CDR3 DNA reads as TGTGCCAGCAGTCCCAGGGGAATGAACACTGAAGCTTTCTTT.

This chain uses TRBV9 with TRBJ2-2, with D perhaps given as TRBD1 or TRBD2 (5 bases each). This CDR3 contains 14 residues. CDR1 SGDLS and CDR2 YYNGEE come from the germline V gene. V shed 6 bases and J shed 3 bases, with 12 bases lying between them. The CDR3 coding sequence is TGTGCCAGCACCTTACTAGGGGACACCGGGGAGCTGTTTTTT. Translation gives CASTLLGDTGELFF.

The CDR3 spells CASSLQAGSTDTQYF. In DNA, the CDR3 is TGTGCCAGCAGCCTACAGGCGGGGAGCACAGATACGCAGTATTTT. The chain uses TRBV5-4 and TRBJ2-3, with D possibly matching TRBD2 (6 bases). Germline loops: CDR1 SGHNT, CDR2 YYREEE (reference sequence). Trimming removed 4 bases at V and 0 bases at J, with 12 bases between. The CDR3 runs to 15 residues. Filled out from reference TRBV5-4 and TRBJ2-3, the complete variable domain reads ETGVTQSPTHLIKTRGQQVTLRCSSQSGHNTVSWYQQALGQGPQFIFQYYREEENGRGNFPPRFSGLQFPNYSSELNVNALELDDSALYLCASSLQAGSTDTQYFGPGTRLTVL.

This clone was observed a single time. The chain has TRBV5-1 and TRBJ2-7; TRBD1 aligns across 8 bases. Germline CDR1 is SGHRS and CDR2 is YFSETQ. Losses at the gene ends were 4 bases for V and 0 bases for J; bases not matched to a gene: 6. CDR3 length: 15 amino acids. The CDR3 DNA reads TGCGCCAGCAGCCGCGGGACAGGAAACTCCTACGAGCAGTACTTC. Protein product: CASSRGTGNSYEQYF. Looking up the rest from reference TRBV5-1 and TRBJ2-7 gives the full variable domain: KAGVTQTPRYLIKTRGQQVTLSCSPISGHRSVSWYQQTPGQGLQFLFEYFSETQRNKGNFPGRFSGRQFSNSRSEMNVSTLELGDSALYLCASSRGTGNSYEQYFGPGTRLTVT.

The V gene is TRBV4-2, the J gene TRBJ1-4; possible D gene TRBD1, 5 bases. The germline V gene encodes CDR1 LGHNA and CDR2 YNFKEQ. Trimming stripped 8 bases from V and 0 bases from J, with 25 bases between. This CDR3 contains 19 residues. Written as DNA, the CDR3 is TGTGCCAGCGAAACAGTGGGGCAGCCCAAAGGTGCAACTAATGAAAAACTGTTTTTT. Translation gives CASETVGQPKGATNEKLFF.

The chain is built from TRBV7-6 and TRBJ2-2; possibly TRBD1 for D (5 bases). V shed 1 base and J shed 2 bases, with 8 bases lying between them. This CDR3 has 15 amino acids. Germline V gene lookup returns CDR1 SGHVS and CDR2 FNYEAQ. CDR3 amino acids: CASSLVTANTGELFF. The CDR3 coding sequence is TGTGCCAGCAGCTTAGTGACAGCTAACACCGGGGAGCTGTTTTTT.

J is TRBJ2-1 and V is TRBV30; no reliable D call. Per germline, CDR1 GTSNPN and CDR2 SVGIG (reference sequence). V gave up 3 bases and J gave up 1 base, with 13 bases separating them. The CDR3 length is 15 residues. The CDR3 coding sequence is TGTGCCTGGAGGTTTCGTGGGATATCCTACAATGAGCAGTTCTTC. Translating it yields CAWRFRGISYNEQFF.

This chain links TRBV5-1 with TRBJ1-6; D unresolved. Germline V CDR1 and CDR2: SGHRS, YFSETQ. V was shortened by 4 bases and J by 9 bases, with 11 bases between the two germline ends. The CDR3 runs 13 residues. This CDR3 reads CASSLNSVSPLHF. The CDR3 DNA follows: TGCGCCAGCAGCCTAAACAGCGTTTCACCCCTCCACTTT.

This clone was picked up one time. The chain has TRBV30 and TRBJ1-3; 7 nucleotides match TRBD1. Germline assignment: CDR1 GTSNPN and CDR2 SVGIG (reference sequence). CDR3 size: 16 residues. The J segment lost 1 base and the V segment lost 1 base, leaving 7 bases of the junction unmatched. As DNA, the CDR3 is TGTGCCTGGAGTGCCTCTGGACAGGTTTCTGGAAACACCATATATTTT. This translates into CAWSASGQVSGNTIYF.

The chain links TRBV10-1 to TRBJ2-2; 9 positions match TRBD1. The junction had 3 bases not matched to a gene; V was cut back by 3 bases and J by 1 base. Germline V lookup: CDR1 WNHNN, CDR2 SYGVQD (reference sequence). The CDR3 runs to 16 residues. The CDR3 DNA follows: TGCGCCAGCAGTGACCCGGGACAGGGGAACACCGGGGAGCTGTTTTTT. Its translation: CASSDPGQGNTGELFF.

The V gene is TRBV2, the J gene TRBJ1-1; D gene unclear. The germline V gene has CDR1 SNHLY and CDR2 FYNNEI. The CDR3 is made up of 12 amino acids. Trimming stripped 8 bases from V and 1 base from J, with 8 bases between. The chain's CDR3 is CASGVWNTEAFF. CDR3 coding DNA: TGTGCCAGCGGGGTGTGGAACACTGAAGCTTTCTTT.